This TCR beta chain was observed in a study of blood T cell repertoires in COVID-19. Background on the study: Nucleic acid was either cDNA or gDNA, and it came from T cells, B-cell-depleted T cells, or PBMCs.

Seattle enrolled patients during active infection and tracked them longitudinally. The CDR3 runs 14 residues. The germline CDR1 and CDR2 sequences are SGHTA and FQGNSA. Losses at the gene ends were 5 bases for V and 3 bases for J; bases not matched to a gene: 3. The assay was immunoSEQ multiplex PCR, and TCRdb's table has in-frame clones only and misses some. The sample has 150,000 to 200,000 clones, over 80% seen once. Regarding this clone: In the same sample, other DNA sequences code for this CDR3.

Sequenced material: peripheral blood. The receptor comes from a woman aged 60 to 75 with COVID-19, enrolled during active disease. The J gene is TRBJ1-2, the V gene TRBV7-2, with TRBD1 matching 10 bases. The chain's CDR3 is CASSLGTGDYGYTF. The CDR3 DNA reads TGTGCCAGCAGCCTCGGGACAGGGGACTATGGCTACACCTTC.